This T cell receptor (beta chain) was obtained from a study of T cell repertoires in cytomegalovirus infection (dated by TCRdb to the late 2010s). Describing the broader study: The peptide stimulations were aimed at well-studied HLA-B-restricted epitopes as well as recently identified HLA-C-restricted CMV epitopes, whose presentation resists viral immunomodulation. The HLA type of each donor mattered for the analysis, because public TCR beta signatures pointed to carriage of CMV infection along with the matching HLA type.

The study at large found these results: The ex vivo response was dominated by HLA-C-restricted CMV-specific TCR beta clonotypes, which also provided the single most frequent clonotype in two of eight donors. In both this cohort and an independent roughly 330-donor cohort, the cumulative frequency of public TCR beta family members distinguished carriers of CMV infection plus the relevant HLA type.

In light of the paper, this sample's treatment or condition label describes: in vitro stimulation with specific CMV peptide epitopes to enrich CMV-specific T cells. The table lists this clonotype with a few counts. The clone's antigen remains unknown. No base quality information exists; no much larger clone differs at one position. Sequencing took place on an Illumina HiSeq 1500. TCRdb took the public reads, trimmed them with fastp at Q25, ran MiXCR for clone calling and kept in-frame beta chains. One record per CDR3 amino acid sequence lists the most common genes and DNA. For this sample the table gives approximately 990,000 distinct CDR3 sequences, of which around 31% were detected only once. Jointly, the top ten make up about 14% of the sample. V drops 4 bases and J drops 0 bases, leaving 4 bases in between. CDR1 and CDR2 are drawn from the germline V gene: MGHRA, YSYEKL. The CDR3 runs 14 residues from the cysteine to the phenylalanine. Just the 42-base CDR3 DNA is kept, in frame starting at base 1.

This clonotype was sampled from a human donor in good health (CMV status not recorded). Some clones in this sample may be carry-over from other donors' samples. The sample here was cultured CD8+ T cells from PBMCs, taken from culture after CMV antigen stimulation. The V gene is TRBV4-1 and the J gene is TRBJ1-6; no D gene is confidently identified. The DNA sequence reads TGCGCCAGCAGCCGCCCCTCCTATAATTCACCCCTCCACTTT. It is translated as CASSRPSYNSPLHF.